Included here is one TCR beta chain sequence, with context. The antigen remains unidentified. From the RT-PCR reads, TCRdb called clonotypes with MiXCR, one entry per CDR3 protein. This sample has 500,000 to 550,000 distinct CDR3 sequences; around 7.9% occur once, and the top ten carry about an eighth. The CDR3 covers 17 residues. The data were taken from a study of response to subunit inactivated influenza vaccine. Study-wide points: Few additional T cells are recruited per seasonal influenza vaccination, authors suggested.

The chain is built from TRBV21-1 and TRBJ2-4; TRBD2 is the table's D call and was not checked against the DNA. TRBV21-1 is flagged as a pseudogene. The sequences come from PBMCs from blood, collected 23 to 25 months after vaccination. The receptor comes from a man between 45 and 75 years old who received an inactivated influenza vaccine. The CDR3 spells CASSKVGAGLAKNIQYF. The DNA for the CDR3 is TGTGCCAGCAGCAAAGTGGGTGCGGGGTTGGCCAAAAACATTCAGTACTTC.